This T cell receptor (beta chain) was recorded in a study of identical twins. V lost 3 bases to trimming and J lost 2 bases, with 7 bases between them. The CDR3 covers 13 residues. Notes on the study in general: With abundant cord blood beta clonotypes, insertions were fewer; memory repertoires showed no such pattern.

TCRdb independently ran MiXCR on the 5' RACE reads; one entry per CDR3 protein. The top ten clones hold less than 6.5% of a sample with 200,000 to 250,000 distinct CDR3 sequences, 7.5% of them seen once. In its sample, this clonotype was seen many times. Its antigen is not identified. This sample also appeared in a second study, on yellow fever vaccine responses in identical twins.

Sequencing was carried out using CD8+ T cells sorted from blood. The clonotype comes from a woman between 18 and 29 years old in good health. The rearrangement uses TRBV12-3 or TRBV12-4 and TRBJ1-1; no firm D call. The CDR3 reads CASSFTVNTEAFF. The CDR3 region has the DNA TGTGCCAGCAGTTTCACGGTAAACACTGAAGCTTTCTTT.